This TCR beta chain was recovered during a study of tumor-infiltrating lymphocytes in primary liver carcinoma. This CDR3 contains 14 residues. V shed 8 bases, J shed 0 bases, and the junction held 6 bases outside the gene matches. CDR1 is MNHNS, CDR2 SASEGT, per germline. From 500 to 600 ng of total RNA, TCR beta-specific cDNA was reverse-transcribed using a constant-region primer. TCR beta libraries came from three nested multiplex PCR rounds using slightly modified ARM-PCR. TRBV1-TRBV30 forward primers paired with a C-beta reverse primer were used in the first two PCR rounds, which ran roughly 10 cycles each. TCRdb reanalysed the multiplex PCR reads using MiXCR and keeps one entry per CDR3 protein. The sample lists about 35,000 distinct CDR3 sequences, over 65% occurring once. Study conclusions and caveats: In tumor-adjacent and tumor-blood pairs, overlap was lower than in tumor region pairs. Detection in all five tumor regions applied to only about 7.5-25% of top clones. Tumors had a top-250-clone fraction that was significantly higher than blood (p = 0.039).

This clonotype was detected ten times or more. Its antigen is unidentified. Unsorted bulk tissue of about 20-30 mg yielded co-extracted RNA and DNA. This sequence originates from a man between 35 and 55 years old with primary liver carcinoma and hepatitis B virus infection. The sample consisted of liver tumor tissue from sampling region 4. Subset meaning: tumor region T4, right-lateral pole. The chain joins TRBV6-1 to TRBJ2-7; 8 nucleotides align to TRBD2. The CDR3 loop reads CASRLAGLSYEQYF. CDR3 DNA sequence: TGTGCCAGCCGGCTAGCGGGTCTCTCCTACGAGCAGTACTTC.